This TCR beta chain derives from a study of blood T cell repertoires in COVID-19. Across the whole study: Collection of acute and convalescent COVID-19 samples took place in the United States, Italy and Spain. T cells, B-cell-depleted T cells, or PBMCs supplied cDNA or gDNA.

Germline V gene data show CDR1 as SGHRS and CDR2 as YFSETQ. This CDR3 spans 14 amino acids. Deletions cut 7 bases from V and 6 bases from J, with 19 bases between. Original analysis: Estimation of nucleated cell counts was performed using reference gene primer amplification. Generated by immunoSEQ multiplex PCR, the TCRdb table keeps only in-frame clones and is missing some. V and J calls and clone size follow that table, whereas D and trimming were derived from the DNA. Of under 150,000 clones listed, about 84% are singletons. Sequenced: peripheral blood. The clonotype originates from a human donor in a cohort sampled during active COVID-19. The chain combines TRBV5-1 with TRBJ1-1; possibly TRBD1 for D (6 bases). Here the CDR3 DNA reads TGCGCCAGCGCCCTGGGGTACAGGGACGCTGAAGCTTTCTTT. Translated, it gives CASALGYRDAEAFF.